This is a list of T cell receptor beta chains from one sample in a study of cytomegalovirus exposure and HLA in healthy donors. The data were produced by immunoSEQ multiplex PCR, yet TCRdb's version contains in-frame clones alone and is incomplete. This table has some 130,000 clones, 75% to 90% appearing once. The sequenced sample consisted of PBMCs. The receptors stem from a woman under 30 in good health and CMV-seronegative. The CDR3 runs from the conserved cysteine through the conserved F or W. D genes are given only for firm matches. Only part of the rows carry a size: once, few, many, or a class if the clone is expanded.

D gene: .; J gene: TRBJ2-5; clone size: .; V gene: TRBV6-5; CDR3 DNA: TGTGCCAGCAGTTTACTCAGGGGTAGAATAGAGACCCAGTACTTC; CDR3 protein: CASSLLRGRIETQYF
D gene: TRBD1; J gene: TRBJ1-2; clone size: .; V gene: TRBV7-8; CDR3 DNA: TGTGCCAGCAGCGCACTGCAGCCGACAGGGCTCTATGGCTACACCTTC; CDR3 protein: CASSALQPTGLYGYTF
D gene: TRBD2; J gene: TRBJ2-7; clone size: .; V gene: TRBV5-1; CDR3 DNA: TGCGCCAGCAGCTGGATCGGGGGGGCCACCTACGAGCAGTACTTC; CDR3 protein: CASSWIGGATYEQYF
D gene: .; J gene: TRBJ1-2; clone size: .; V gene: TRBV6-5; CDR3 DNA: TGTGCCAGCAGAGCCGTTTATGGCTACACCTTC; CDR3 protein: CASRAVYGYTF
D gene: .; J gene: TRBJ1-1; clone size: few; V gene: TRBV7-2; CDR3 DNA: TGTGCCAGCAGCTCCCCGGTGACTGAAGCTTTCTTT; CDR3 protein: CASSSPVTEAFF
D gene: .; J gene: TRBJ1-1; clone size: .; V gene: TRBV5-4; CDR3 DNA: TGTGCCAGCAGCCCTCTTGGACAGTTACGGAACACTGAAGCTTTCTTT; CDR3 protein: CASSPLGQLRNTEAFF
D gene: TRBD1; J gene: TRBJ2-1; clone size: .; V gene: TRBV14; CDR3 DNA: TGTGCCAGCAGCCAAGATAGGACAGGGGAATACTTTGAGCAGTTCTTC; CDR3 protein: CASSQDRTGEYFEQFF
D gene: .; J gene: TRBJ1-2; clone size: .; V gene: TRBV6-6; CDR3 DNA: TGTGCCAGCAGTCCGCGGGGGGCTAACTATGGCTACACCTTC; CDR3 protein: CASSPRGANYGYTF
D gene: TRBD1; J gene: TRBJ2-7; clone size: .; V gene: TRBV28; CDR3 DNA: TGTGCCAGCAGACAGGGGGTTGGAGGCGAGCAGTACTTC; CDR3 protein: CASRQGVGGEQYF
D gene: .; J gene: TRBJ2-2; clone size: .; V gene: TRBV15; CDR3 DNA: TGTGCCACCAACCCGGGGGGCCGCAGGACCGGGGAGCTGTTTTTT; CDR3 protein: CATNPGGRRTGELFF
D gene: TRBD1; J gene: TRBJ1-1; clone size: .; V gene: TRBV27; CDR3 DNA: TGTGCCAGCAGTTTCGGGGACAGGGGCCAGGTTGAAGCTTTCTTT; CDR3 protein: CASSFGDRGQVEAFF
D gene: .; J gene: TRBJ1-1; clone size: .; V gene: TRBV13; CDR3 DNA: TGTGCCAGCAGCTCCCCCCCGAGGGGAGGGGATTTGGATAAAGCTTTCTTT; CDR3 protein: CASSSPPRGGDLDKAFF